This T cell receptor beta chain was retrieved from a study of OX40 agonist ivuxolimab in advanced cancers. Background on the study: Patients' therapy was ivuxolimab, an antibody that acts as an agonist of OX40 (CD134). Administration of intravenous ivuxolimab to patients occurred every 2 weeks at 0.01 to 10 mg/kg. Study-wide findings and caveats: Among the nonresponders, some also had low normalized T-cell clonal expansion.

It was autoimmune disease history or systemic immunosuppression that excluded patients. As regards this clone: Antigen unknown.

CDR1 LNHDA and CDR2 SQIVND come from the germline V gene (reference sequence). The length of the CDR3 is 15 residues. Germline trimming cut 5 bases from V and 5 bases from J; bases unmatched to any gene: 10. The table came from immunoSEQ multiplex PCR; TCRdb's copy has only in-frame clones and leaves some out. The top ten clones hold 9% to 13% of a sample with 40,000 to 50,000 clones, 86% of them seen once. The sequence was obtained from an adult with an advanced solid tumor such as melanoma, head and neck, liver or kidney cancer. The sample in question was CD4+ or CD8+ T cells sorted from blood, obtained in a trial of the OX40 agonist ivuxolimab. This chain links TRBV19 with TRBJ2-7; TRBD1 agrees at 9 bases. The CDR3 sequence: CASSARDRVLDEQYF. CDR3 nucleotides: TGTGCCAGTAGTGCCCGGGACAGGGTCCTGGACGAGCAGTACTTC.